A selection of T cell receptor beta chains follows, all from one sample in a study of blood T cell repertoires in COVID-19. The assay was immunoSEQ multiplex PCR, and TCRdb's table has in-frame clones only and misses some. Of 85,000 to 90,000 clones listed, 89% are singletons. Sequenced input: peripheral blood. These receptors were obtained from a woman of 80 years or more with active COVID-19. Each CDR3 is given with its conserved first and last residue. The D gene is left open where the match is weak. Size values are once, few and many counts, or a class for expanded clones, and some rows have none.

CASNLGLVDGYTF | TGTGCCAGCAACCTAGGTTTAGTGGATGGCTACACCTTC | NA | NA | TRBJ1-2 | TRBV28
CASGGVNQETQYF | TGTGCCAGCGGAGGAGTAAACCAAGAGACCCAGTACTTC | once | NA | TRBJ2-5 | TRBV6-1
CASTPDRNTGELFF | TGTGCCAGTACCCCGGACAGAAACACCGGGGAGCTGTTTTTT | NA | NA | TRBJ2-2 | TRBV19
CASREQGAGNEQFF | TGTGCCAGCAGAGAACAGGGGGCTGGCAATGAGCAGTTCTTC | NA | TRBD1 | TRBJ2-1 | TRBV27
CASSSGTSGVNEQFF | TGTGCCAGCAGCTCCGGGACTAGCGGGGTCAATGAGCAGTTCTTC | NA | TRBD2 | TRBJ2-1 | TRBV7-6
CASSGGPHFAQPQHF | TGTGCCAGCAGTGGTGGGCCCCACTTTGCGCAGCCCCAGCATTTT | NA | NA | TRBJ1-5 | TRBV6-2/TRBV6-3
CASSIGAGRRFSGRSSYNEQFF | TGTGCCAGTAGTATAGGGGCAGGGAGAAGATTTAGCGGGAGGTCCTCCTACAATGAGCAGTTCTTC | NA | TRBD2 | TRBJ2-1 | TRBV19
CASSQRGTSNTQETQYF | TGCGCCAGCAGCCAAAGGGGGACAAGTAACACTCAAGAGACCCAGTACTTC | NA | NA | TRBJ2-5 | TRBV4-1
CATSDPGLAGRETQYF | TGTGCCACCAGTGATCCAGGACTAGCGGGGCGGGAGACCCAGTACTTC | NA | TRBD2 | TRBJ2-5 | TRBV24-1
CASSLSPGTDTQYF | TGTGCCAGCAGCTTGAGCCCCGGCACAGATACGCAGTATTTT | NA | NA | TRBJ2-3 | TRBV7-2
CASSSEQGAQPQHF | TGTGCCAGCAGCTCGGAACAGGGGGCTCAGCCCCAGCATTTT | NA | TRBD1 | TRBJ1-5 | TRBV5-5
CASSLKERIAGTYNEQFF | TGTGCCAGCAGCTTAAAAGAAAGGATAGCGGGAACCTACAATGAGCAGTTCTTC | NA | TRBD2 | TRBJ2-1 | TRBV7-9
CASSWGQGYGEQYF | TGTGCCAGCAGCTGGGGACAGGGGTACGGCGAGCAGTACTTC | NA | TRBD1 | TRBJ2-7 | TRBV6-5
CASTYSGSTQETQYF | TGTGCCAGCACCTACAGCGGGAGCACTCAAGAGACCCAGTACTTC | NA | TRBD2 | TRBJ2-5 | TRBV6-5
CASSVPRTGTSVYNEQFF | TGTGCCAGCAGTGTCCCTCGGACCGGGACTAGCGTCTACAATGAGCAGTTCTTC | NA | TRBD2 | TRBJ2-1 | TRBV6-1
CASSPQGHYSGANVLTF | TGTGCCAGTAGTCCGCAGGGACATTACTCTGGGGCCAACGTCCTGACTTTC | NA | NA | TRBJ2-6 | TRBV19
CASRQGSNTIYF | TGTGCCAGCAGACAGGGGTCGAACACCATATATTTT | NA | TRBD1 | TRBJ1-3 | TRBV6-6
CATSRDTGQPQHF | TGTGCCACCAGCAGAGATACGGGTCAGCCCCAGCATTTT | NA | NA | TRBJ1-5 | TRBV15
CASSFAGPNTGELFF | TGCGCCAGCAGCTTTGCAGGGCCGAACACCGGGGAGCTGTTTTTT | NA | NA | TRBJ2-2 | TRBV5-1
CASSLAPQTRYEQYF | TGTGCCAGCAGCTTAGCGCCCCAAACACGCTACGAGCAGTACTTC | NA | NA | TRBJ2-7 | TRBV7-9
CASSSTGNTGELFF | TGTGCCAGCAGCTCGACAGGGAACACCGGGGAGCTGTTTTTT | NA | NA | TRBJ2-2 | TRBV7-3
CASSSRQGGNYGYTF | TGTGCCAGCAGTTCCCGACAGGGGGGGAACTATGGCTACACCTTC | once | TRBD1 | TRBJ1-2 | TRBV27
CASSQDIGQINIQYF | TGCGCCAGCAGCCAAGATATCGGACAGATAAACATTCAGTACTTC | NA | NA | TRBJ2-4 | TRBV4-3
CASSLLAGPGELFF | TGTGCCAGCAGCCTACTAGCGGGCCCCGGGGAGCTGTTTTTT | NA | TRBD2 | TRBJ2-2 | TRBV6-4
CSASGLRYEQYF | TGCAGTGCTAGTGGGCTTCGATACGAGCAGTACTTC | NA | NA | TRBJ2-7 | TRBV20-1
CASSSPAQRETQYF | TGTGCCAGCAGTTCTCCTGCCCAACGGGAGACCCAGTACTTC | NA | NA | TRBJ2-5 | TRBV6-2/TRBV6-3
CASSLGGTSYEQYF | TGTGCCAGCAGCTTAGGTGGGACTAGCTACGAGCAGTACTTC | NA | TRBD2 | TRBJ2-7 | TRBV11-2
CASGLQGAIDTQYF | TGTGCCAGCGGATTACAGGGGGCGATAGATACGCAGTATTTT | NA | TRBD1 | TRBJ2-3 | TRBV6-5
CASRLAGGYNEQFF | TGTGCCAGCCGACTAGCGGGAGGCTACAATGAGCAGTTCTTC | NA | TRBD2 | TRBJ2-1 | TRBV28
CASSPGQGITDTQYF | TGTGCCAGCAGTCCAGGACAGGGGATCACAGATACGCAGTATTTT | NA | TRBD1 | TRBJ2-3 | TRBV6-2/TRBV6-3
CATSRDRGSGNTIYF | TGTGCCACCAGCAGAGATCGAGGGTCTGGAAACACCATATATTTT | NA | NA | TRBJ1-3 | TRBV15
CASSAGTSGNYEQFF | TGTGCCAGCTCAGCCGGGACTAGCGGGAACTATGAGCAGTTCTTC | NA | TRBD2 | TRBJ2-1 | TRBV18
CASSDGESNSPLHF | TGTGCCAGCAGCGATGGAGAGAGTAATTCACCCCTCCACTTT | NA | NA | TRBJ1-6 | TRBV27
CASSPQGGEASPLHF | TGTGCCAGCTCGCCACAGGGAGGTGAGGCTTCACCCCTCCACTTT | NA | NA | TRBJ1-6 | TRBV18
CASSAGGLAGNEQYF | TGTGCCAGCAGCGCTGGCGGGCTAGCGGGAAACGAGCAGTACTTC | NA | TRBD2 | TRBJ2-7 | TRBV9
CASSPQGGPDTQYF | TGTGCCAGCTCACCACAGGGAGGGCCAGATACGCAGTATTTT | NA | TRBD2 | TRBJ2-3 | TRBV18
CAISGDRGNTQYF | TGTGCCATCAGTGGAGACAGGGGAAACACGCAGTATTTT | NA | TRBD1 | TRBJ2-3 | TRBV10-3
CASSTRTGLWETQYF | TGTGCCAGCAGTACCAGGACTGGGTTATGGGAGACCCAGTACTTC | NA | NA | TRBJ2-5 | TRBV6-2/TRBV6-3
CASRSGADTQYF | TGTGCCAGCAGATCCGGGGCAGATACGCAGTATTTT | NA | NA | TRBJ2-3 | TRBV27
CASSSEAVTLTDTQYF | TGTGCCAGCAGCTCAGAGGCGGTTACCCTCACAGATACGCAGTATTTT | NA | NA | TRBJ2-3 | TRBV5-6
CASSASGGYEQYF | TGTGCCAGCAGCGCCTCAGGGGGCTACGAGCAGTACTTC | NA | TRBD1 | TRBJ2-7 | TRBV6-2/TRBV6-3
CASSTDRFGNTIYF | TGTGCCAGTAGTACCGACAGGTTTGGAAACACCATATATTTT | NA | NA | TRBJ1-3 | TRBV19
CASSQSITGGAYNEQFF | TGCGCCAGCAGTCAATCCATTACAGGGGGCGCTTATAATGAGCAGTTCTTC | NA | TRBD1 | TRBJ2-1 | TRBV23-1
CASSVVSGVNEQFF | TGTGCCAGCAGCGTAGTGTCAGGGGTCAATGAGCAGTTCTTC | NA | NA | TRBJ2-1 | TRBV9
CASSLIRGGVADTQYF | TGTGCCAGCAGCTTAATCCGGGGGGGCGTAGCAGATACGCAGTATTTT | NA | TRBD2 | TRBJ2-3 | TRBV7-9
CASSLNAGISTDTQYF | TGTGCCAGCAGCCTAAACGCCGGGATCAGCACAGATACGCAGTATTTT | NA | NA | TRBJ2-3 | TRBV7-2
CASSLGWGRGRNYEQYF | TGTGCCAGCAGCTTAGGTTGGGGCAGGGGGAGGAATTACGAGCAGTACTTC | NA | NA | TRBJ2-7 | TRBV13
CASSFYPGTSGYEQYF | TGTGCCAGCAGCTTTTACCCTGGGACTAGCGGGTACGAGCAGTACTTC | NA | TRBD2 | TRBJ2-7 | TRBV11-2
CSVEVAGQGPYYGYEQYF | TGCAGCGTTGAAGTCGCAGGACAGGGGCCCTACTACGGATACGAGCAGTACTTC | NA | TRBD1 | TRBJ2-7 | TRBV29-1
CASRAWGPEGYTF | TGCGCCAGCAGGGCTTGGGGGCCGGAAGGCTACACCTTC | NA | NA | TRBJ1-2 | TRBV5-1
CASSLGGTSSYEQYF | TGCGCCAGCAGCTTAGGGGGCACAAGCTCCTACGAGCAGTACTTC | NA | TRBD1 | TRBJ2-7 | TRBV5-1
CASSYPVGTTAQETQYF | TGTGCCAGCAGTTACCCAGTCGGGACTACCGCTCAAGAGACCCAGTACTTC | NA | TRBD2 | TRBJ2-5 | TRBV6-2/TRBV6-3